The 9 T cell receptor beta chains below were found in one sample sequenced in a study of T cell responses to AZD1222 COVID-19 vaccine. Generated by immunoSEQ multiplex PCR, the TCRdb table keeps only in-frame clones and is missing some. The sample lists 250,000 to 300,000 clones, almost 95% occurring once. The material sequenced was peripheral blood, taken 28 days after the second AZD1222 dose. All receptors derive from an adult who received the AZD1222 COVID-19 vaccine.

V and J are TRBV5-1 and TRBJ2-1, with TRBD2 identical over 13 bases. Germline CDR1 is SGHRS and CDR2 is YFSETQ. This CDR3 contains 16 residues. The ends lost 3 bases at V and 2 bases at J; junction bases unmatched: 2. This CDR3 reads CASSSGLAGTYNEQFF. CDR3 sequence (DNA): TGCGCCAGCAGCTCGGGACTAGCGGGGACCTACAATGAGCAGTTCTTC.

This chain uses TRBV7-6 with TRBJ2-1; 10 nucleotides align to TRBD2. The CDR3 is made up of 18 amino acids. Germline CDR1 reads SGHVS; CDR2 reads FNYEAQ. After removal of 2 bases from V and 6 bases from J, the junction contained 13 bases not matched to a gene. The CDR3 loop is CASSLRGRLAGDFNEQFF. The CDR3 coding sequence is TGTGCCAGCAGCTTAAGGGGGCGTCTAGCGGGAGATTTCAATGAGCAGTTCTTC.

This sequence joins TRBV28 and TRBJ1-1, with D maybe TRBD1 (5 bases). CDR3 length: 12 residues. V lost 9 bases, J lost 4 bases, and 12 bases lay in between. Germline CDR1 reads MDHEN; CDR2 reads SYDVKM. CDR3 DNA sequence: TGTGCCAGTGGACATCCCAGCACTGAAGCTTTCTTT. Translated, it gives CASGHPSTEAFF.

The V call is TRBV11-1, the J call TRBJ2-7; no firm D call. The germline V gene has CDR1 SGHAT and CDR2 FQDESV (reference sequence). Between the trimmed V and J ends, which lost 5 bases and 6 bases, there was a span of 14 bases. The CDR3 runs to 13 residues. The CDR3: CASSHVQSGEQYF. CDR3 DNA sequence: TGTGCCAGCAGCCACGTACAGTCGGGCGAGCAGTACTTC.

The chain has TRBV4-2 and TRBJ2-1, with TRBD2 matching 10 bases. The ends lost 0 bases at V and 5 bases at J; junction bases unmatched: 10. There are 18 residues in the CDR3. From germline, CDR1 is LGHNA and CDR2 YNFKEQ. The CDR3 nucleotides are TGTGCCAGCAGCCAAGAATCGGTGGGGACTAGCGTCCACAATGAGCAGTTCTTC. Amino acids: CASSQESVGTSVHNEQFF.

The chain combines TRBV28 with TRBJ2-7; D gene unclear. Trimming cost V 3 bases and J 0 bases, with 3 bases left between them. The CDR3 has 12 amino acids. Germline V lookup: CDR1 MDHEN, CDR2 SYDVKM. The CDR3 DNA is TGTGCCAGCAGTTTGACCTCCTACGAGCAGTACTTC. Its protein product is CASSLTSYEQYF.

This chain joins TRBV28 and TRBJ1-1; no definite D call. Germline lookup yields CDR1 MDHEN and CDR2 SYDVKM. V shed 7 bases and J shed 3 bases, with 6 bases lying between them. CDR3 length: 11 amino acids. In DNA form, the CDR3 reads TGTGCCAGCACCGTGGACACTGAAGCTTTCTTT. Protein sequence: CASTVDTEAFF.

This clone appeared a single time. The V call is TRBV18, the J call TRBJ2-2; D might be TRBD1 (5 bases). The CDR3 is 13 residues long. V was pared by 1 base and J by 7 bases, with 7 bases between. CDR1 and CDR2 (germline): KGHSH, LQKENI. CDR3 DNA sequence: TGTGCCAGCTCACCACGGGGCCACGGGGAGCTGTTTTTT. Translation: CASSPRGHGELFF.

This chain uses TRBV5-6 with TRBJ2-7; 10 bases map to TRBD1. The germline CDR1 and CDR2 sequences are SGHDT and YYEEEE. The CDR3 spans 15 residues. With 3 bases clipped from V and 2 bases from J, the junction kept 5 bases outside the gene matches. CDR3 in amino acids: CASSWGTGAAYEQYF. CDR3 in DNA: TGTGCCAGCAGCTGGGGGACAGGGGCTGCCTACGAGCAGTACTTC.